A selection of T cell receptor beta chains follows, all from one sample in a study of T-cell reconstitution after alpha-beta-depleted transplantation in children. TCRdb reprocessed the PCR reads with MiXCR, giving one entry per CDR3 protein. Of about 200,000 distinct CDR3 sequences in the sample, around 8.4% were seen once. The sequenced sample was PBMCs, mostly from graft donor cells, obtained 360 days after TCRalphabeta/CD19-depleted stem cell transplant. The receptors come from a male patient aged 2 to 9 who had a stem cell transplant for acute myeloid leukemia, so the T cells may come from the graft donor. CDR3s include the opening cysteine and the closing phenylalanine or tryptophan. The order of the fields is J gene, clone size, D gene, V gene, CDR3 DNA, CDR3 protein. D genes are given only for firm matches. Size tells how often a clone was seen (once, few, many) or the class of an expanded clone, and some rows leave it out.

TRBJ1-5 few . TRBV12-3/TRBV12-4 TGTGCCAGCTCTCTGGGGGCGGGTCAGCCCCAGCATTTT CASSLGAGQPQHF
TRBJ2-5 . . TRBV4-1 TGCGCCAGCAGCCAAGATGACTTGGCTAGCGCGCAAGAGACCCAGTACTTC CASSQDDLASAQETQYF
TRBJ2-6 few . TRBV9 TGTGCCAGCAGCGTAGAAGGAAGGGGCGCTGGGGCCAACGTCCTGACTTTC CASSVEGRGAGANVLTF
TRBJ2-3 . . TRBV7-2 TGTGCCAGCAGCTCAGCCGGGAGCCTCGTGTATTTT CASSSAGSLVYF
TRBJ2-1 . . TRBV20-1 TGCAGTGTTAAGGCTGGGGCGAATTCCTACAATGAGCAGTTCTTC CSVKAGANSYNEQFF
TRBJ2-3 . . TRBV24-1 TGTGCCACCAGTGCCTCTTACACAGATACGCAGTATTTT CATSASYTDTQYF
TRBJ2-1 . . TRBV9 TGTGCCAGCAGCGGGCGAACAAAGGGAAGGGAGCAGTTCTTC CASSGRTKGREQFF
TRBJ1-4 many . TRBV12-3/TRBV12-4 TGTGCCAGCAGTAGGGAACCAACAACTAATGAAAAACTGTTTTTT CASSREPTTNEKLFF
TRBJ2-3 many . TRBV20-1 TGCAGTTCAACAGGGTGGCGAACAGATACGCAGTATTTT CSSTGWRTDTQYF
TRBJ1-6 few TRBD1 TRBV5-1 TGCGCCAGTAAGGGGGCTGACAATTCACCCCTCCACTTT CASKGADNSPLHF
TRBJ1-2 few TRBD1 TRBV5-5 TGTGCCAGCAGCTTGGATATACAGGGGGCCGACTATGGCTACACCTTC CASSLDIQGADYGYTF
TRBJ1-6 . . TRBV4-1 TGCGCCAGCAGCCAAGCCCTGGACAGTTATTCACCCCTCCACTTT CASSQALDSYSPLHF
TRBJ2-5 few . TRBV29-1 TGCAGCGCGCCCGACAGGAGAGGGGTCCAAGAGACCCAGTACTTC CSAPDRRGVQETQYF
TRBJ2-5 . . TRBV5-1 TGCGCCAGCAGTGCGCTCTTCGGGGAGACCCAGTACTTC CASSALFGETQYF
TRBJ2-6 few . TRBV20-1 TGCAGTGCTAGACAGGGATCTGGGGCCAACGTCCTGACTTTC CSARQGSGANVLTF
TRBJ2-3 few TRBD1 TRBV24-1 TGTGCCACCCAGGGACAGTCAAGCACAGATACGCAGTATTTT CATQGQSSTDTQYF
TRBJ2-5 many TRBD2 TRBV11-2 TGTGCCAGCAGTATCCCGGCGGGACTAGCGGGCTCGCGGGAGACCCAGTACTTC CASSIPAGLAGSRETQYF
TRBJ2-2 many . TRBV7-6 TGTGCCAGCAGCTTAGAGGTTAGGGACACCGGGGAGCTGTTTTTT CASSLEVRDTGELFF
TRBJ2-1 few TRBD2 TRBV13 TGTGCCAGCAGCCCTCCGGAGCGGGAGGTTAACAATGAGCAGTTCTTC CASSPPEREVNNEQFF
TRBJ2-1 . TRBD1 TRBV7-9 TGTGCCAGCAGCTTAGGGGACAGGGCAATCCTTGAGCAGTTCTTC CASSLGDRAILEQFF
TRBJ2-1 . TRBD2 TRBV7-2 TGTGCCAGCAGCTCCGATGGGACTAGCGGGAGGAATGAGCAGTTCTTC CASSSDGTSGRNEQFF
TRBJ2-7 . . TRBV19 TGTGCCAGTAGTATAGATGCGGGAAGCTACGAGCAGTACTTC CASSIDAGSYEQYF
TRBJ1-1 . . TRBV15 TGTGCCACCAGCAGGGGGGAGACTGAAGCTTTCTTT CATSRGETEAFF
TRBJ1-2 many . TRBV5-1 TGCGCCAGCAGCGGCCAGGGTCACTATGGCTACACCTTC CASSGQGHYGYTF
TRBJ2-3 . . TRBV7-3 TGTGCCAGCAGCAGAATTAGCGGCACAGATACGCAGTATTTT CASSRISGTDTQYF
TRBJ2-7 . . TRBV7-9 TGTGCCAGCAGCTACTCAACAGGTTCGAACTACGAGCAGTACTTC CASSYSTGSNYEQYF
TRBJ2-4 many . TRBV28 TGTGCCAGCAGTCCCGGGGGCTTGTCCATTCAGTACTTC CASSPGGLSIQYF
TRBJ2-1 few TRBD2 TRBV20-1 TGCAGTGCGACCCCTCCTCCCCGGGCTAGCGGGATATATGGCAATGAGCAGTTCTTC CSATPPPRASGIYGNEQFF
TRBJ2-7 . TRBD2 TRBV4-1 TGCGCCAGCAGCAAGGGACTAGCGGGAGCGGGTGAGCAGTACTTC CASSKGLAGAGEQYF
TRBJ2-7 few . TRBV29-1 TGCAGCGTATTTACAGGGAGCTCCTACGAGCAGTACTTC CSVFTGSSYEQYF
TRBJ1-1 many . TRBV20-1 TGCAGTGCTAGAGACTCCCGGGACACTGAAGCTTTCTTT CSARDSRDTEAFF
TRBJ2-1 . TRBD2 TRBV7-9 TGTGCCAGCAGCTCTAGAGGGACTAGCGGATACAATGAGCAGTTCTTC CASSSRGTSGYNEQFF
TRBJ2-5 many TRBD1 TRBV15 TGTGCCACCAGCTCAGGGACGGACAGGGTCTCAGAGACCCAGTACTTC CATSSGTDRVSETQYF
TRBJ2-5 . TRBD2 TRBV7-8 TGTGCCAGCAGCTCCCGGACTAGCGGGCGGTACCAAGAGACCCAGTACTTC CASSSRTSGRYQETQYF
TRBJ1-1 . . TRBV5-6 TGTGCCAGCAGCTTGGTAGCGAACACTGAAGCTTTCTTT CASSLVANTEAFF
TRBJ2-2 many . TRBV4-1 TGCGCCAGCAGCCCATCAGGGTTTTCTAACACCGGGGAGCTGTTTTTT CASSPSGFSNTGELFF
TRBJ2-2 . . TRBV7-3 TGTGCCAGCAGTTTAGGGGTCCCCGGGGAGCTGTTTTTT CASSLGVPGELFF
TRBJ2-6 many . TRBV10-3 TGTGCCATCAGTGAGTTATGGCGGGACAGCTCTAACTCTGGGGCCAACGTCCTGACTTTC CAISELWRDSSNSGANVLTF
TRBJ2-1 many . TRBV11-1 TGTGCCAGCAGCCCGTTGACCAGCTCCTACAATGAGCAGTTCTTC CASSPLTSSYNEQFF
TRBJ1-3 few . TRBV6-5 TGTGCCAGCAGTTTTGGCCCTCGCTCTGGAAACACCATATATTTT CASSFGPRSGNTIYF
TRBJ2-3 . . TRBV7-2 TGTGCCAGCAGCTTAAGTAGGGGGAGGCATCGGGCGCCAGATACGCAGTATTTT CASSLSRGRHRAPDTQYF
TRBJ2-5 . TRBD2 TRBV5-1 TGCGCCAGCAGCTTGGTTGGGGGGGAGTACCAAGAGACCCAGTACTTC CASSLVGGEYQETQYF
TRBJ2-1 many TRBD1 TRBV20-1 TGCAGTGCTAGAGTCCCATCGACAGGGGTCAATGAGCAGTTCTTC CSARVPSTGVNEQFF